This TCR beta chain was observed in a study of T cell repertoires in cytomegalovirus infection. Study background: Public signatures in TCR beta pointed to CMV infection and matching HLA type. Study results and limitations: The study identified carriers of CMV plus the relevant HLA from cumulative public TCR beta family frequency.

One entry per CDR3 protein, called by TCRdb with MiXCR from the reads. The profile shows some 350,000 distinct CDR3 sequences, 15% to 20% of them singletons. As concerns this clonotype: No antigen is known for it.

What was sequenced was PBMCs. The TCR originated in a human donor in good health (CMV status not recorded). Some clones in this sample may be carry-over from other donors' samples.

The CDR3 DNA reads TGTGCCAGCAGTTTATGGCGGGGGGACTCTGGGGCCAACGTCCTGACTTTC. Protein product: CASSLWRGDSGANVLTF. The chain uses TRBV28 and TRBJ2-6; 8 nucleotides agree with TRBD2. Unmatched junction bases numbered 1, after V lost 0 bases and J lost 0 bases. Germline V gene lookup returns CDR1 MDHEN and CDR2 SYDVKM. This CDR3 comprises 17 residues.